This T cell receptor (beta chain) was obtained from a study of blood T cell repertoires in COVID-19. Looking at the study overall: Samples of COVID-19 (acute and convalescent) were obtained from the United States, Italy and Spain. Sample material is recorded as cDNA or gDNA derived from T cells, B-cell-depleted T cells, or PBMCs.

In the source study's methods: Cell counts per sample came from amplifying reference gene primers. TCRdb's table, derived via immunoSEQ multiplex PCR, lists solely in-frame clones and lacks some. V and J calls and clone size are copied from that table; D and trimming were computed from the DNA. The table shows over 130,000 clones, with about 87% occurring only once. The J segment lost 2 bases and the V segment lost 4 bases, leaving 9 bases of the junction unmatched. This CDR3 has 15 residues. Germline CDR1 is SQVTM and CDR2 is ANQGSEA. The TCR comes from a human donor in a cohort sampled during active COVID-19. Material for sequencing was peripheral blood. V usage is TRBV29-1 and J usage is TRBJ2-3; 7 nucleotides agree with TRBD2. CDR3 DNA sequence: TGCAGCGTTGGGGGCTTGCGGGGGATCACAGATACGCAGTATTTT. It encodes CSVGGLRGITDTQYF.